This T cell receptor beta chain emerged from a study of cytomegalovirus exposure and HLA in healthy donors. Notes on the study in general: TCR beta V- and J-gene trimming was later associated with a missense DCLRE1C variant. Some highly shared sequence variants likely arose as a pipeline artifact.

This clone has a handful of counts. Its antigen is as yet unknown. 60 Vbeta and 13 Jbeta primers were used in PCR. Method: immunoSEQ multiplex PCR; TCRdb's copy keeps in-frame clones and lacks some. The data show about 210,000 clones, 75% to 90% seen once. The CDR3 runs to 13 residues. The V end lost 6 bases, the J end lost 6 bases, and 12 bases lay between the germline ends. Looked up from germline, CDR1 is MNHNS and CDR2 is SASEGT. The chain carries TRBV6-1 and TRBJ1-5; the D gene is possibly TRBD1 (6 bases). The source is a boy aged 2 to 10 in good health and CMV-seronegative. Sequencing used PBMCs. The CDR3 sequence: CASRGTTIQPQHF. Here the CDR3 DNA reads TGTGCCAGCAGGGGGACAACAATTCAGCCCCAGCATTTT.